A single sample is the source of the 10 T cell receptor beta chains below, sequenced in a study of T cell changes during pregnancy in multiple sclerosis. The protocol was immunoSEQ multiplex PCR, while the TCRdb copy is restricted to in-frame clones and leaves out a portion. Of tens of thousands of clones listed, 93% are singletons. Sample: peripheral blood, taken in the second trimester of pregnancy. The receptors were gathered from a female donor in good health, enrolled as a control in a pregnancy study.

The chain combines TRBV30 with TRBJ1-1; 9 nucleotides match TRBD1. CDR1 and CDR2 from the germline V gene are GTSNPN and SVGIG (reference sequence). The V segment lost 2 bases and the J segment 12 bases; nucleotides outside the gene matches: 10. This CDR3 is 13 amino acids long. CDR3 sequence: CAWSRTGVLATFF. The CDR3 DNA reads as TGTGCCTGGAGTCGGACAGGGGTCTTAGCGACTTTCTTT.

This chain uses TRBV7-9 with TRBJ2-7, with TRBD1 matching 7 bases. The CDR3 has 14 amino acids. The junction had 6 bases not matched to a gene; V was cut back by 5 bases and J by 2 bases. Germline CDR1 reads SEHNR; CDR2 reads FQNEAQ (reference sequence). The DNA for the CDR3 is TGTGCCAGCAGCACACAGGGGAACGCCTACGAGCAGTACTTC. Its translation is CASSTQGNAYEQYF. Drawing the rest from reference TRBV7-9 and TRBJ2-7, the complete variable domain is DTGVSQNPRHKITKRGQNVTFRCDPISEHNRLYWYRQTLGQGPEFLTYFQNEAQLEKSRLLSDRFSAERPKGSFSTLEIQRTEQGDSAMYLCASSTQGNAYEQYFGPGTRLTVT.

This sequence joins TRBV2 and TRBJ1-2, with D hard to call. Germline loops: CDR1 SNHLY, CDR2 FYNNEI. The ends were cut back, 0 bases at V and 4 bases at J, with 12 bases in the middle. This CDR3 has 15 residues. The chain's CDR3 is CASSEAYGGLYGYTF. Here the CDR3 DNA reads TGTGCCAGCAGTGAAGCGTACGGAGGGCTCTATGGCTACACCTTC.

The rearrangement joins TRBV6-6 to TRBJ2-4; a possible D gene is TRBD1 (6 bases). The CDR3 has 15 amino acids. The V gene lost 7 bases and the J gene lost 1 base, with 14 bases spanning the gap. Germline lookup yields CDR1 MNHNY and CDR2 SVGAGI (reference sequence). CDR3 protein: CASTLGGWAKNIQYF. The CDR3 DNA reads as TGTGCCAGCACCCTAGGGGGTTGGGCCAAAAACATTCAGTACTTC.

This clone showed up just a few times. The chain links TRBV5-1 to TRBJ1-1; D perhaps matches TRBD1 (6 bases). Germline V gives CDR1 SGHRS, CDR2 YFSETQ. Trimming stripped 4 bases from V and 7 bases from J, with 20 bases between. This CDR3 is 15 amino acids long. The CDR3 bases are TGCGCCAGCAGCACGGACAGTGGAGTGGGCCGTGAAGCTTTCTTT. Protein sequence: CASSTDSGVGREAFF.

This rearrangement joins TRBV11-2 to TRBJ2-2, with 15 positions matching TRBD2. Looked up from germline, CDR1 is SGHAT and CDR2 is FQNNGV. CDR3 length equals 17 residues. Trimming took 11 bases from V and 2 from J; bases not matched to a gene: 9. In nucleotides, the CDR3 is TGTGCCGGGGGGAGGGGACTAGCGGGGGGAAACACCGGGGAGCTGTTTTTT. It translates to CAGGRGLAGGNTGELFF.

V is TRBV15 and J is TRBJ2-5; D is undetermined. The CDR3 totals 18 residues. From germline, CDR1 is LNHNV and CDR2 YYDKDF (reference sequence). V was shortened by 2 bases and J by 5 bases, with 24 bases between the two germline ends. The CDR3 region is CATSRTEIPSGFGETQYF. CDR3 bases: TGTGCCACCAGCAGAACAGAGATCCCGAGTGGGTTTGGGGAGACCCAGTACTTC.

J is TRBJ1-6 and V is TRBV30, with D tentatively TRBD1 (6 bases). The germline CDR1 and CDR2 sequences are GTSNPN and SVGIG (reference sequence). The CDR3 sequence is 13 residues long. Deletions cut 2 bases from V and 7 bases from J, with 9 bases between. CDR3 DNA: TGTGCCTGGAGTAGGCAGGGGAATTCACCCCTCCACTTT. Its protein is CAWSRQGNSPLHF.

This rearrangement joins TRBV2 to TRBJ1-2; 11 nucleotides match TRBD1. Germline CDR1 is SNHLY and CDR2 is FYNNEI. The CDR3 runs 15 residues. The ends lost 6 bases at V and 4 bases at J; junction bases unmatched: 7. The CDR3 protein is CASRDPGTGGYGYTF. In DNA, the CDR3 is TGTGCCAGCAGGGACCCCGGGACAGGGGGCTATGGCTACACCTTC.

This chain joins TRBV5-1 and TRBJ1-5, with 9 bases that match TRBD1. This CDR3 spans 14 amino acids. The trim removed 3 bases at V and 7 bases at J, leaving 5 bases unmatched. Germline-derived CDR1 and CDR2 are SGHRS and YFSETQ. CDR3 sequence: CASSWGTGSQPQHF. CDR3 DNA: TGCGCCAGCAGCTGGGGGACAGGGAGCCAGCCCCAGCATTTT.